Given below is one T cell receptor (beta chain) in context. This specimen belongs to a study of blood T cell repertoires in COVID-19. Method: immunoSEQ multiplex PCR; TCRdb's copy keeps in-frame clones and lacks some. Of 300,000 or so clones in the sample, 85% to 90% were seen once. The CDR3 loop spans 16 amino acids. Per the germline V gene, CDR1 is KGHSH and CDR2 is LQKENI. With 3 bases clipped from V and 4 bases from J, the junction kept 8 bases outside the gene matches. The sample taken for sequencing was peripheral blood. The receptor's source is a man aged 70 or older with acute or convalescent COVID-19. The chain employs TRBV18 and TRBJ1-1; 10 positions agree with TRBD1. CDR3 protein: CASSPKRDRGRTEAFF. As DNA, the CDR3 is TGTGCCAGCTCACCCAAACGGGACAGGGGTCGCACTGAAGCTTTCTTT.